The T cell receptor (beta chain) described here comes from a study of blood T cells in healthy people across ages (dated by TCRdb to 2014 to 2015). With regard to the full study: In model experiments, template switching captured about one uniquely barcoded TCR beta cDNA molecule for every two T cells. Using the same blood draw, the study looked at two additional independent replicas of 1 million unique cDNA reads for two donors, one aged 18 to 30 and the other aged 80 or older. Four age groups were formed from the donors: young (average about 17 years), middle-aged (just under 40), aged (under 70) and long-lived (about 80). To avoid experimental bias, donors of different ages were randomly spread across the sequencing lanes. The study measured age-related changes in TCR beta repertoire diversity using deep sequencing normalized with unique cDNA molecular identifiers. What the authors observed across the whole study: Estimates of total diversity from one million sequenced T cells were regarded as lower bounds and underestimates. Compared with the aged group, the long-lived group had more naive CD4+ T cells, fewer expanded clones and increased TCR diversity, suggesting age selection. There was a strong correlation between observed TCR beta diversity and the percentage of naive T cells measured by flow cytometry. Observed TCR beta diversity per million T cells fell roughly linearly with age, and a significant reduction was already apparent by age roughly 40. Conclusive comparison of naive and antigen-experienced compartments was prevented by the profiling of bulk unsorted PBMCs. Because the CMV infection status of the donors was unknown, age-related changes in expanded clonotypes may potentially have been confounded.

To prepare the library, 5' RACE was applied. Sequenced on an Illumina HiSeq 2500. A second PCR of roughly 6 to 11 cycles was run with a J-beta primer mix and a sample-barcoded 5' primer. A unique molecular identifier was introduced onto each TCR beta cDNA molecule by a template-switch 5' adaptor carrying 12 random nucleotides. Each sample yielded at least 2.5 million CDR3-containing paired-end reads. All of the RNA was converted into first-strand cDNA using the Mint cDNA synthesis kit, with a TRBC-specific oligonucleotide serving as the primer. All cDNA was treated with uracil-DNA glycosylase and then went through a first 18-cycle PCR with the universal primers M1SS and BC2_uni_R. Concerning the study's data processing: Normalization of each sample was performed by random selection of 1 million high-quality reads, each carrying a distinct molecular identifier. Reads sharing molecular identifiers were discarded rather than binned into consensus sequences. MiTCR, set to a Q25 quality threshold and the strictest error-elimination algorithm, was used for CDR3 identification, clonotype clustering and error correction. Lower-bound total TCR beta diversity was estimated with a nonparametric unseen species model using Euler transformation. Through fastp at Q25 and MiXCR, TCRdb rebuilt clones from the public reads, retaining in-frame beta chains. CDR3 protein sequences are deduplicated, and each keeps its most common genes and DNA. TCRdb's processing, not the study's, gives the V and J calls here. The sample includes 700,000 to 1,000,000 distinct CDR3 sequences, with under 45% observed a single time. The top ten clonotypes cover roughly 19% of the sample.

This clonotype was recorded only once. There is no known antigen for this receptor. No per-base quality is available; no much larger clone lies one base away. A single read offers scant evidence. The roughly 39 donors, aged 6 to 90 years, were systemically healthy Caucasian individuals from Russia. Roughly 10 milliliters of peripheral blood were drawn from each donor into EDTA-treated Vacutainer tubes. Ficoll-Paque density-gradient centrifugation was used to isolate PBMCs, with at least 7 million obtained per sample. Trizol reagent was used to extract total RNA from PBMCs, with at least 6 micrograms per sample. The percentages of naive CD45RAhigh/CD27high T cells were determined by flow cytometry on a PBMC aliquot from every donor. V ends up 5 bases short and J 0 bases short, with an unmatched junction base count of 6. The germline V gene yields MDHEN for CDR1 and SYDVKM for CDR2. Taken from cysteine to phenylalanine, the CDR3 has 16 residues. Only the CDR3 region is kept as DNA, spanning 48 bases read in frame from base 1.

The chain is encoded by TRBV28 joined to TRBJ2-3, with TRBD1 identical over 9 junction bases. Sequencing was performed on blood. The sequence was collected from a man aged 55 to 70 in good health. The DNA sequence follows: TGTGCCAGCAGTCCACCAGACAGGGGGAGCACAGATACGCAGTATTTT. Translated, this gives CASSPPDRGSTDTQYF.